The next 29 T cell receptor beta chains were all read from a single sample in a study of T cells in Graves' hyperthyroidism and ophthalmopathy. Amplification of TCR beta CDR3 regions used RNA as the template. Carried out on the TCR CDR3, a first-round RT-PCR used the HTBI primer set. TCRdb re-called the multiplex PCR reads through MiXCR, storing one row per CDR3 protein. This sample carries roughly 580,000 distinct CDR3 sequences, approximately 15% of them seen once, and the ten largest clones take around 5.4%. The sequenced sample consisted of blood. These receptors all come from a woman in her thirties with Graves' hyperthyroidism that later progressed to Graves' ophthalmopathy.

This clonotype has more than one count but fewer than ten. CDR3 residues: CASSYSAPTDTQYF. The CDR3 bases are TGTGCCAGCAGTTACAGCGCCCCCACAGATACGCAGTATTTT. The rearrangement links TRBV27 to TRBJ2-3; D gene ambiguous. The germline gives CDR1 MNHEY, CDR2 SMNVEV (reference sequence). V lost 4 bases to trimming and J lost 2 bases, with 10 bases between them. The CDR3 extends over 14 amino acids.

Many counts were recorded for this clonotype. The rearrangement uses TRBV28 and TRBJ2-2; D is perhaps TRBD2 (6 bases). Germline V gene sequence: CDR1 MDHEN, CDR2 SYDVKM. The CDR3 loop spans 15 amino acids. Between the trimmed V and J ends, which lost 5 bases and 4 bases, there was a span of 14 bases. CDR3 residues: CASSLGGGFTGELFF. CDR3 DNA sequence: TGTGCCAGCAGTCTGGGAGGAGGGTTCACCGGGGAGCTGTTTTTT.

This clonotype has ten or more counts. For the CDR3, the DNA is TGTGCCAGCAGTTACTCGGGCCGATCTCGCTTTAGCAATCAGCCCCAGCATTTT. The encoded protein is CASSYSGRSRFSNQPQHF. V usage is TRBV6-5 and J usage is TRBJ1-5; D remains ambiguous. The CDR3 contains 18 residues. V was trimmed by 0 bases and J by 0 bases, leaving 15 bases between them. CDR1 and CDR2 from the germline V gene are MNHEY and SVGAGI.

This clonotype was found many times. The chain links TRBV4-2 to TRBJ1-1; TRBD1 is a possible D gene (5 bases). Per the germline V gene, CDR1 is LGHNA and CDR2 is YNFKEQ. The CDR3 has 16 amino acids. V lost 4 bases, J lost 4 bases, and 19 bases lay in between. The CDR3 DNA is TGTGCCAGCAGCCGAGGGACGAGTCGGGAGAGCACTGAAGCTTTCTTT. It encodes CASSRGTSRESTEAFF.

A few counts support this clonotype. The chain is built from TRBV20-1 and TRBJ1-2; 7 positions match TRBD1. From germline, CDR1 is DFQATT and CDR2 SNEGSKA (reference sequence). This CDR3 is built from 12 residues. Trimming took 4 bases from V and 3 from J; bases not matched to a gene: 2. This CDR3 is CSANTGDYGYTF. CDR3 in DNA: TGCAGTGCTAATACAGGGGACTATGGCTACACCTTC.

This clonotype was found a few times. The chain couples TRBV19 to TRBJ2-3; TRBD2 matches 10 bases. Germline V gene lookup returns CDR1 LNHDA and CDR2 SQIVND (reference sequence). The CDR3 has 15 amino acids. V trimming: 5 bases; J trimming: 5 bases; junction bases outside the gene matches: 7. This CDR3 is CASSPLAGEGDTQYF. The CDR3 nucleotides are TGTGCCAGTAGTCCCCTAGCGGGAGAAGGAGATACGCAGTATTTT.

In this sample, this clonotype turned up many times. The chain employs TRBV12-5 and TRBJ2-5; a weak D match, TRBD2 (6 bases). CDR3 length equals 15 residues. From germline, CDR1 is LGHNT and CDR2 FRNRAP. The ends were cut back, 5 bases at V and 3 bases at J, with 16 bases in the middle. The CDR3 DNA sequence: TGTGCTAGTGGTCCTCCGCGGGGTTCAGAAGAGACCCAGTACTTC. This sequence encodes CASGPPRGSEETQYF.

This clonotype was seen only a few times. V is TRBV7-9 and J is TRBJ2-1; D is perhaps TRBD1 (5 bases). Germline CDR1 SEHNR, CDR2 FQNEAQ (reference sequence). The CDR3 length is 14 residues. Trimming removed 4 bases at V and 9 bases at J, with 16 bases between. CDR3 region: CASSSLDMPGEQFF. The CDR3 DNA reads as TGTGCCAGCAGCTCCCTGGACATGCCGGGTGAGCAGTTCTTC. Complete variable domain (other parts from reference TRBV7-9 and TRBJ2-1): DTGVSQNPRHKITKRGQNVTFRCDPISEHNRLYWYRQTLGQGPEFLTYFQNEAQLEKSRLLSDRFSAERPKGSFSTLEIQRTEQGDSAMYLCASSSLDMPGEQFFGPGTRLTVL.

This clonotype has at least ten counts. The chain recombines TRBV6-1 with TRBJ1-1, with D unresolved. V was trimmed by 8 bases and J by 5 bases, leaving 9 bases between them. Per germline, CDR1 MNHNS and CDR2 SASEGT. The CDR3 sequence is 11 residues long. CDR3 in amino acids: CASFGGTEAFF. The CDR3 coding sequence is TGTGCCAGCTTCGGCGGGACTGAAGCTTTCTTT.

The chain uses TRBV30 and TRBJ2-1, with D tentatively TRBD2 (6 bases). Trimming shortened V by 3 bases and J by 2 bases, and 8 bases separated the two germline ends. CDR1 and CDR2 (germline): GTSNPN, SVGIG (reference sequence). CDR3 length: 13 amino acids. DNA for the CDR3: TGTGCCTGGAGGGCGGGAACCTACAATGAGCAGTTCTTC. This encodes CAWRAGTYNEQFF.

The chain uses TRBV27 and TRBJ2-1; D ambiguous. V lost 7 bases and J lost 1, with 11 bases in between. The CDR3 runs to 14 residues. CDR1 is MNHEY and CDR2 is SMNVEV in the germline V gene (reference sequence). The CDR3 protein is CASTQKGSYNEQFF. In DNA, the CDR3 is TGTGCCAGCACCCAAAAGGGATCCTACAATGAGCAGTTCTTC.

This clonotype showed up many times. The rearrangement uses TRBV5-1 and TRBJ1-3; D is ambiguous. The germline V and J ends were trimmed by 3 bases and 6 bases, with 16 bases remaining between them. The CDR3 runs to 15 residues. Germline V gene lookup returns CDR1 SGHRS and CDR2 YFSETQ. CDR3: CASSSRGDKENTIYF. CDR3 in DNA: TGCGCCAGCAGCTCCCGTGGTGATAAGGAAAACACCATATATTTT.

There are many counts of this clonotype. The chain is built from TRBV6-1 and TRBJ1-1; D is unclear. CDR1 and CDR2 (germline): MNHNS, SASEGT. The CDR3 has 17 residues. Trimming removed 5 bases at V and 1 base at J, with 20 bases between. CDR3 in DNA: TGTGCCAGCAGTCCCGACCTTCCCGGGTGGCCGAACACTGAAGCTTTCTTT. It yields the protein CASSPDLPGWPNTEAFF.

Concerning this clonotype: The germline gene is not matched at one end of the junction; a read error may be the cause. The J gene is TRBJ2-1, the V gene TRBV7-7, with 9 nucleotides matching TRBD2. Germline CDR1 is SSHAT and CDR2 is FNYEAQ (reference sequence). CDR3 length equals 13 residues. As DNA, the CDR3 is TGTGCTAGCAGTCGGACTAGCGAGAATGAGCAGTTCTTC. This encodes CASSRTSENEQFF.

Note on this clonotype: A much larger clone differs from this one at a single base, so this may be a read error. CDR3 residues: CAWIRNCGYTF. The CDR3 DNA reads as TGTGCCTGGATAAGAAACTGTGGCTACACCTTC. The rearrangement uses TRBV30 and TRBJ1-2; the D is unclear. Germline V gene lookup returns CDR1 GTSNPN and CDR2 SVGIG (reference sequence). The CDR3 has 11 amino acids.

This clonotype was counted many times. The genes are TRBV7-8 and TRBJ1-4; 7 bases are shared with TRBD1. Germline V lookup: CDR1 SGHVS, CDR2 FQNEAQ. The CDR3 contains 13 residues. V lost 4 bases to trimming and J lost 8 bases; unmatched junction nucleotides: 4. Here the CDR3 DNA reads TGTGCCAGCAGCTCGGGGACAGCGGAAAAACTGTTTTTT. This codes for CASSSGTAEKLFF.

J is TRBJ2-7 and V is TRBV5-1; D not resolved. V was clipped by 0 bases and J by 2 bases, with 9 bases between them. Germline assignment: CDR1 SGHRS and CDR2 YFSETQ. The CDR3 totals 14 residues. CDR3 DNA: TGCGCCAGCAGCTTGGAACCGGTGACCTACGAGCAGTACTTC. Residues: CASSLEPVTYEQYF.

In its sample, this clonotype was seen many times. In DNA form, the CDR3 reads TGTGCCATCAGTGAGTCAATGGCACCGAACACCGGGGAGCTGTTTTTT. Translated, it gives CAISESMAPNTGELFF. The chain combines TRBV10-3 with TRBJ2-2; D is uncertain. This CDR3 spans 16 amino acids. Germline CDR1 reads ENHRY; CDR2 reads SYGVKD. V shed 0 bases and J shed 0 bases, with 8 bases lying between them.

This clonotype was seen ten or more times. This chain links TRBV19 with TRBJ1-1; D gene uncertain. Per the germline V gene, CDR1 is LNHDA and CDR2 is SQIVND (reference sequence). V dropped 3 bases and J dropped 0 bases, with 8 bases sitting between them. The CDR3 is 14 amino acids. Here the CDR3 DNA reads TGTGCCAGTAGTATGGAGATACTGAACACTGAAGCTTTCTTT. This gives the protein CASSMEILNTEAFF.

This clonotype has a count of ten or more. This sequence joins TRBV7-9 and TRBJ2-7; D perhaps matches TRBD1 (6 bases). Germline values: CDR1 SEHNR, CDR2 FQNEAQ (reference sequence). Trimming shortened V by 1 base and J by 3 bases, and 10 bases separated the two germline ends. The CDR3 loop spans 14 amino acids. CDR3: CASSLGQEIYEQYF. For the CDR3, the DNA is TGTGCCAGCAGCTTAGGACAGGAAATCTACGAGCAGTACTTC.

This clonotype was counted many times. The J gene is TRBJ1-5, the V gene TRBV12-3 or TRBV12-4; D might be TRBD1 (5 bases). The V end was cut by 6 bases, the J end by 4 bases, with 13 bases between. The CDR3 is 14 residues long. CDR3 in DNA: TGTGCCAGCAGCCCCCTCGGGGGAAATCAGCCCCAGCATTTT. Its translation is CASSPLGGNQPQHF.

The V call is TRBV7-3, the J call TRBJ2-6; TRBD1 matches at 10 bases. V shed 4 bases, J shed 2 bases, and the junction held 8 bases outside the gene matches. Germline assignment: CDR1 SGHTA and CDR2 FQGTGA. The CDR3 loop spans 18 amino acids. CDR3 amino acids: CASSSETGGRTGANVLTF. CDR3 coding DNA: TGTGCCAGCAGCTCGGAGACAGGGGGCCGAACTGGGGCCAACGTCCTGACTTTC.

This clonotype was seen many times. The genes are TRBV6-2 or TRBV6-3 and TRBJ1-1, with D unclear. CDR3 size: 19 residues. With 0 bases removed from V and 0 bases from J, the gap between germline ends came to 20 bases. The V gene's germline CDR1 is MNHEY and CDR2 SVGEGT. The CDR3 DNA reads as TGTGCCAGCAGTTACTCGTCTCGTTCGGTCCGCATACTGAACACTGAAGCTTTCTTT. Translating gives CASSYSSRSVRILNTEAFF.

This clonotype came up many times. The chain joins TRBV20-1 to TRBJ2-1, with 10 nucleotides matching TRBD2. This CDR3 has 17 residues. The trim removed 7 bases at V and 1 base at J, leaving 13 bases unmatched. Germline-derived CDR1 and CDR2 are DFQATT and SNEGSKA (reference sequence). The DNA of the CDR3 is TGCAGTGGAAGGGTATTAGCGGGAGGCCGGTCCTACAATGAGCAGTTCTTC. This sequence encodes CSGRVLAGGRSYNEQFF.

This sequence joins TRBV20-1 and TRBJ1-5, with a tentative D call TRBD1 (5 bases). Germline CDR1 is DFQATT and CDR2 is SNEGSKA (reference sequence). The CDR3 loop spans 15 amino acids. Between the trimmed V and J ends, which lost 3 bases and 4 bases, there was a span of 16 bases. CDR3 region: CSASPGTDKNQPQHF. In DNA form, the CDR3 reads TGCAGTGCTAGCCCCGGGACGGATAAGAATCAGCCCCAGCATTTT.

This clonotype was found a few times. The rearrangement links TRBV20-1 to TRBJ1-2; D not resolved. Trimming pared 0 bases from V and 3 bases from J, leaving 14 bases between. This CDR3 region has 15 residues. CDR1 is DFQATT, CDR2 SNEGSKA, per germline (reference sequence). The CDR3 nucleotides are TGCAGTGCTAGAGATTGGGTGGGGTTTGACTATGGCTACACCTTC. The encoded protein is CSARDWVGFDYGYTF.

This clonotype occurred many times. This chain connects TRBV19 to TRBJ2-1; no definite D call. Germline lookup yields CDR1 LNHDA and CDR2 SQIVND (reference sequence). This CDR3 spans 16 amino acids. The ends were cut back, 3 bases at V and 0 bases at J, with 12 bases in the middle. DNA for the CDR3: TGTGCCAGTAGTATCACCCTTTCGAGCTCCTACAATGAGCAGTTCTTC. It encodes CASSITLSSSYNEQFF.

The gene calls are TRBV9 and TRBJ2-1, with D possibly being TRBD2 (5 bases). CDR1 is SGDLS, CDR2 YYNGEE, per germline. Deletions cut 4 bases from V and 8 bases from J, with 16 bases between. The CDR3 runs to 14 residues. CDR3 region: CASSSRRGSYEQFF. In DNA, the CDR3 is TGTGCCAGCAGCTCTAGGAGAGGGTCCTATGAGCAGTTCTTC. The full variable domain, its missing parts supplied by reference TRBV9 and TRBJ2-1, is DSGVTQTPKHLITATGQRVTLRCSPRSGDLSVYWYQQSLDQGLQFLIQYYNGEERAKGNILERFSAQQFPDLHSELNLSSLELGDSALYFCASSSRRGSYEQFFGPGTRLTVL.

This chain uses TRBV20-1 with TRBJ1-2; D is perhaps TRBD1 (5 bases). From germline, CDR1 is DFQATT and CDR2 SNEGSKA (reference sequence). This CDR3 is built from 15 residues. Trimming removed 0 bases at V and 2 bases at J, with 13 bases between. The chain's CDR3 is CSARDRAGQNYGYTF. Written as DNA, the CDR3 is TGCAGTGCTAGAGATAGGGCAGGGCAGAACTATGGCTACACCTTC.